The rows below give T cell receptor beta chains drawn from one sample of a study of T-cell reconstitution after alpha-beta-depleted transplantation in children. TCRdb reanalysed the PCR reads using MiXCR and keeps one entry per CDR3 protein. The sample lists roughly 70,000 distinct CDR3 sequences; roughly 4.9% were seen once. Sequences were derived from PBMCs, mostly from graft donor cells, sampled 180 days after TCRalphabeta/CD19-depleted stem cell transplant. The source of these receptors is a boy younger than two who had a stem cell transplant for acute myeloid leukemia, so the T cells may come from the graft donor. The CDR3 runs from the conserved cysteine through the conserved F or W. The D gene is left open where the match is weak. A row's size may be missing; if present it is once, few, many or a size class.

d_gene: NA
v_gene: TRBV18
j_gene: TRBJ2-5
abundance: many
CDR3aa: CASSPLQETQYF
CDR3nt: TGTGCCAGCTCACCACTTCAAGAGACCCAGTACTTC

d_gene: TRBD1
v_gene: TRBV12-3/TRBV12-4
j_gene: TRBJ1-5
abundance: many
CDR3aa: CASSSPGGYNQPQHF
CDR3nt: TGTGCCAGCAGTTCTCCAGGGGGATACAATCAGCCCCAGCATTTT

d_gene: NA
v_gene: TRBV14
j_gene: TRBJ2-4
abundance: many
CDR3aa: CASSRDTNIQYF
CDR3nt: TGTGCCAGCAGTCGGGACACAAACATTCAGTACTTC

d_gene: NA
v_gene: TRBV29-1
j_gene: TRBJ2-3
abundance: many
CDR3aa: CSVGGQVTDTQYF
CDR3nt: TGCAGCGTCGGAGGCCAGGTCACAGATACGCAGTATTTT

d_gene: TRBD2
v_gene: TRBV7-9
j_gene: TRBJ2-3
abundance: many
CDR3aa: CASSPPAGGPVGTDTQYF
CDR3nt: TGTGCCAGCAGCCCTCCGGCGGGGGGGCCGGTTGGGACAGATACGCAGTATTTT

d_gene: TRBD1
v_gene: TRBV27
j_gene: TRBJ1-6
abundance: many
CDR3aa: CASSFGTANNSPLHF
CDR3nt: TGTGCCAGCAGTTTTGGGACAGCCAATAATTCACCCCTCCACTTT

d_gene: NA
v_gene: TRBV12-3/TRBV12-4
j_gene: TRBJ1-1
abundance: many
CDR3aa: CASSPDRKAFF
CDR3nt: TGTGCCAGCAGCCCGGACAGAAAAGCTTTCTTT

d_gene: NA
v_gene: TRBV12-3/TRBV12-4
j_gene: TRBJ1-4
abundance: NA
CDR3aa: CASSLDYEKLFF
CDR3nt: TGTGCCAGCAGTTTGGATTACGAAAAACTGTTTTTT

d_gene: NA
v_gene: TRBV6-4
j_gene: TRBJ2-7
abundance: many
CDR3aa: CASSDGYEQYF
CDR3nt: TGTGCCAGCAGTGACGGATACGAGCAGTACTTC

d_gene: NA
v_gene: TRBV6-5
j_gene: TRBJ1-1
abundance: many
CDR3aa: CASSYSGTNTEAFF
CDR3nt: TGTGCCAGCAGCTACAGTGGGACGAACACTGAAGCTTTCTTT

d_gene: TRBD2
v_gene: TRBV11-2
j_gene: TRBJ2-1
abundance: many
CDR3aa: CASSLGAGGVYNEQFF
CDR3nt: TGTGCCAGCAGCTTAGGGGCGGGGGGCGTCTACAATGAGCAGTTCTTC

d_gene: TRBD1
v_gene: TRBV20-1
j_gene: TRBJ1-5
abundance: many
CDR3aa: CSANNQGAQPQHF
CDR3nt: TGCAGTGCTAACAACCAGGGGGCCCAGCCCCAGCATTTT

d_gene: TRBD1
v_gene: TRBV15
j_gene: TRBJ2-7
abundance: many
CDR3aa: CATSRGTGPYEQYF
CDR3nt: TGTGCCACCAGCAGAGGGACAGGGCCCTACGAGCAGTACTTC

d_gene: TRBD2
v_gene: TRBV7-2
j_gene: TRBJ2-7
abundance: many
CDR3aa: CASSPAASGGTYEQYF
CDR3nt: TGTGCCAGCAGCCCCGCAGCGAGCGGGGGGACCTACGAGCAGTACTTC

d_gene: NA
v_gene: TRBV5-1
j_gene: TRBJ2-5
abundance: many
CDR3aa: CASSFAGQTEETQYF
CDR3nt: TGCGCCAGCAGCTTCGCGGGACAAACGGAAGAGACCCAGTACTTC

d_gene: NA
v_gene: TRBV6-2/TRBV6-3
j_gene: TRBJ1-1
abundance: many
CDR3aa: CASSYRAWNTEAFF
CDR3nt: TGTGCCAGCAGTTACAGGGCGTGGAACACTGAAGCTTTCTTT

d_gene: NA
v_gene: TRBV20-1
j_gene: TRBJ1-2
abundance: many
CDR3aa: CSARGPGSNYGYTF
CDR3nt: TGCAGTGCTAGAGGGCCAGGGTCTAACTATGGCTACACCTTC

d_gene: NA
v_gene: TRBV6-5
j_gene: TRBJ1-6
abundance: many
CDR3aa: CASSYTRGWDSPLHF
CDR3nt: TGTGCCAGCAGTTACACGCGGGGTTGGGATTCACCCCTCCACTTT

d_gene: TRBD2
v_gene: TRBV12-3/TRBV12-4
j_gene: TRBJ2-1
abundance: many
CDR3aa: CASSTPSGGYNEQFF
CDR3nt: TGTGCCAGCAGTACCCCTAGCGGGGGTTACAATGAGCAGTTCTTC

d_gene: NA
v_gene: TRBV3-1
j_gene: TRBJ1-5
abundance: many
CDR3aa: CASSQDGRQPQHF
CDR3nt: TGTGCCAGCAGCCAAGACGGGCGTCAGCCCCAGCATTTT

d_gene: NA
v_gene: TRBV5-1
j_gene: TRBJ2-1
abundance: many
CDR3aa: CASSFALKNNEQFF
CDR3nt: TGCGCCAGCAGCTTCGCACTGAAAAACAATGAGCAGTTCTTC

d_gene: NA
v_gene: TRBV12-3/TRBV12-4
j_gene: TRBJ2-7
abundance: many
CDR3aa: CASSFLPKRGLTYEQYF
CDR3nt: TGTGCCAGCAGTTTTTTACCGAAGAGGGGCCTCACCTACGAGCAGTACTTC

d_gene: NA
v_gene: TRBV12-3/TRBV12-4
j_gene: TRBJ1-6
abundance: few
CDR3aa: CAISFGGLEGRLDNSPLHF
CDR3nt: TGTGCCATCAGTTTTGGGGGACTCGAGGGCCGATTGGATAATTCACCCCTCCACTTT

d_gene: NA
v_gene: TRBV29-1
j_gene: TRBJ1-2
abundance: many
CDR3aa: CSVEGPQQGYTF
CDR3nt: TGCAGCGTTGAAGGTCCCCAGCAGGGCTACACCTTC

d_gene: NA
v_gene: TRBV28
j_gene: TRBJ1-6
abundance: many
CDR3aa: CASSAGFISSSYNSPLHF
CDR3nt: TGTGCCAGCAGCGCAGGGTTTATTTCTAGCTCCTATAATTCACCCCTCCACTTT

d_gene: NA
v_gene: TRBV11-2
j_gene: TRBJ2-1
abundance: many
CDR3aa: CASSLVYNEQFF
CDR3nt: TGTGCCAGCAGCTTAGTATACAATGAGCAGTTCTTC

d_gene: NA
v_gene: TRBV20-1
j_gene: TRBJ2-7
abundance: many
CDR3aa: CSARIGSAYEQYF
CDR3nt: TGCAGTGCTAGAATCGGCAGCGCCTACGAGCAGTACTTC

d_gene: TRBD2
v_gene: TRBV6-7
j_gene: TRBJ2-1
abundance: NA
CDR3aa: CAFSFSGATSGGPNEQFF
CDR3nt: TGTGCCTTCAGTTTCTCAGGGGCGACTAGCGGGGGGCCCAATGAGCAGTTCTTC

d_gene: TRBD1
v_gene: TRBV12-3/TRBV12-4
j_gene: TRBJ2-5
abundance: medium-sized
CDR3aa: CASGRGQETQYF
CDR3nt: TGTGCCAGCGGCAGGGGGCAAGAGACCCAGTACTTC

d_gene: TRBD2
v_gene: TRBV3-1
j_gene: TRBJ2-3
abundance: many
CDR3aa: CASSRLAGRQDTQYF
CDR3nt: TGTGCCAGCAGCCGACTAGCGGGGCGTCAAGATACGCAGTATTTT

d_gene: TRBD1
v_gene: TRBV12-3/TRBV12-4
j_gene: TRBJ2-5
abundance: many
CDR3aa: CASSIRRDRGKETQYF
CDR3nt: TGTGCCAGCAGTATCCGCCGGGACAGGGGGAAAGAGACCCAGTACTTC

d_gene: NA
v_gene: TRBV5-1
j_gene: TRBJ2-1
abundance: many
CDR3aa: CASISGALNAYNEQFF
CDR3nt: TGCGCCAGCATCTCAGGGGCTCTTAACGCCTACAATGAGCAGTTCTTC

d_gene: TRBD2
v_gene: TRBV5-1
j_gene: TRBJ2-3
abundance: many
CDR3aa: CASSFSGGGADTQYF
CDR3nt: TGCGCCAGCAGCTTTAGCGGGGGGGGAGCAGATACGCAGTATTTT

d_gene: NA
v_gene: TRBV18
j_gene: TRBJ2-6
abundance: many
CDR3aa: CASSPTGANVLTF
CDR3nt: TGTGCCAGCTCACCAACCGGGGCCAACGTCCTGACTTTC

d_gene: TRBD1
v_gene: TRBV24-1
j_gene: TRBJ2-1
abundance: few
CDR3aa: CATSDSGTGLYNEQFF
CDR3nt: TGTGCCACCAGTGACTCCGGGACAGGACTTTACAATGAGCAGTTCTTC

d_gene: NA
v_gene: TRBV9
j_gene: TRBJ1-4
abundance: many
CDR3aa: CASSVDYRASNEKLFF
CDR3nt: TGTGCCAGCAGCGTAGATTACCGGGCCTCGAATGAAAAACTGTTTTTT

d_gene: NA
v_gene: TRBV11-3
j_gene: TRBJ1-4
abundance: many
CDR3aa: CASSLRLEKLFF
CDR3nt: TGTGCCAGCAGCCTCCGACTTGAAAAACTGTTTTTT

d_gene: TRBD1
v_gene: TRBV5-1
j_gene: TRBJ2-3
abundance: few
CDR3aa: CASSLPPDRVRQYF
CDR3nt: TGCGCCAGCAGCTTGCCCCCAGACAGGGTGAGGCAGTATTTT

d_gene: NA
v_gene: TRBV15
j_gene: TRBJ1-4
abundance: many
CDR3aa: CATSRGQTNEKLFF
CDR3nt: TGTGCCACCAGCAGAGGACAGACTAATGAAAAACTGTTTTTT

d_gene: NA
v_gene: TRBV20-1
j_gene: TRBJ2-3
abundance: many
CDR3aa: CSAGGRRSTQYF
CDR3nt: TGCAGTGCTGGGGGGCGGAGAAGTACGCAGTATTTT

d_gene: NA
v_gene: TRBV12-3/TRBV12-4
j_gene: TRBJ1-2
abundance: many
CDR3aa: CASSLARLSHGYTF
CDR3nt: TGTGCCAGCAGTTTGGCCCGACTGAGTCATGGCTACACCTTC

d_gene: NA
v_gene: TRBV18
j_gene: TRBJ2-7
abundance: many
CDR3aa: CASSQSGEQYF
CDR3nt: TGTGCCAGCTCACAGTCGGGCGAGCAGTACTTC

d_gene: NA
v_gene: TRBV6-5
j_gene: TRBJ2-3
abundance: many
CDR3aa: CASGILAASTDTQYF
CDR3nt: TGTGCCAGCGGTATTCTAGCAGCAAGCACAGATACGCAGTATTTT

d_gene: NA
v_gene: TRBV5-4
j_gene: TRBJ1-1
abundance: NA
CDR3aa: CASSLADTEAFF
CDR3nt: TGTGCCAGCAGCTTGGCCGACACTGAAGCTTTCTTT

d_gene: TRBD1
v_gene: TRBV20-1
j_gene: TRBJ2-5
abundance: many
CDR3aa: CSAARQGRLAETQYF
CDR3nt: TGCAGTGCTGCCCGACAGGGACGACTGGCGGAGACCCAGTACTTC